Below, 9 T cell receptor beta chains from the same sample are listed, as sequenced in a study of T cell responses to AZD1222 COVID-19 vaccine. Using immunoSEQ multiplex PCR, the repertoire was profiled, and TCRdb retains in-frame clones only, with some absent. The table records about 150,000 clones, around 89% of them present only once. The starting material was peripheral blood, obtained on day 0 of AZD1222 vaccination. The receptors were sampled from an adult in good health.

The chain combines TRBV13 with TRBJ1-2; the D gene is possibly TRBD1 (5 bases). This CDR3 spans 15 amino acids. The germline V gene has CDR1 PRHDT and CDR2 FYEKMQ (reference sequence). The germline V and J ends were trimmed by 6 bases and 1 base, with 15 bases remaining between them. CDR3 in DNA: TGTGCCAGCAGGAAAACAGGAGAAAGTAACTATGGCTACACCTTC. Amino acids: CASRKTGESNYGYTF.

The chain couples TRBV19 to TRBJ2-1; 10 bases are a match to TRBD2. Germline lookup yields CDR1 LNHDA and CDR2 SQIVND (reference sequence). The CDR3 consists of 19 residues. Unmatched junction bases numbered 15, after V lost 7 bases and J lost 0 bases. The CDR3 reads CASTPGLAASRSSYNEQFF. The CDR3, as DNA: TGTGCCAGTACCCCAGGACTAGCGGCGAGTCGGAGCTCCTACAATGAGCAGTTCTTC.

The chain combines TRBV21-1 with TRBJ2-6; TRBD1, as called in the table, went unchecked against the DNA. TRBV21-1 is a pseudogene. CDR3 size: 17 residues. Here the CDR3 DNA reads TGTGCCACCCCTATCCATGAGGGGGCTTTTGGGGCCAACGTCCTGACTTTC. This translates into CATPIHEGAFGANVLTF.

The rearrangement links TRBV2 to TRBJ1-1, with 7 bases aligning to TRBD1. This CDR3 region has 15 residues. The J segment lost 2 bases and the V segment lost 5 bases, leaving 8 bases of the junction unmatched. Germline CDR1 reads SNHLY; CDR2 reads FYNNEI. CDR3 DNA: TGTGCCAGCAGTATCCGACAGGGTCCCAACACTGAAGCTTTCTTT. Translated, it gives CASSIRQGPNTEAFF. The entire variable domain, with the rest obtained from reference TRBV2 and TRBJ1-1, is as follows: EPEVTQTPSHQVTQMGQEVILRCVPISNHLYFYWYRQILGQKVEFLVSFYNNEISEKSEIFDDQFSVERPDGSNFTLKIRSTKLEDSAMYFCASSIRQGPNTEAFFGQGTRLTVV.

The J gene is TRBJ1-2, the V gene TRBV3-1 (or the pseudogene TRBV3-2); a possible D gene is TRBD1 (6 bases). With 3 bases removed from V and 6 bases from J, the gap between germline ends came to 11 bases. The CDR3 covers 13 residues. CDR1 is LGHDT, CDR2 YNNKEL, per germline (reference sequence). In nucleotides, the CDR3 is TGTGCCAGCAGCCAGGCCGGACAGAATGGCTACACCTTC. The encoded protein is CASSQAGQNGYTF.

This clone turned up a few times. The chain carries TRBV19 and TRBJ2-5, with 10 bases lining up with TRBD2. V lost 1 base, J lost 5 bases, and 7 bases stayed unmatched. Germline lookup yields CDR1 LNHDA and CDR2 SQIVND (reference sequence). The CDR3 consists of 16 residues. CDR3 DNA sequence: TGTGCCAGTAGTATAGGCGCTAGCGGGAGTAGGGAGACCCAGTACTTC. This translates into CASSIGASGSRETQYF. The full variable domain, in which reference TRBV19 and TRBJ2-5 provide the parts outside the CDR3, is DGGITQSPKYLFRKEGQNVTLSCEQNLNHDAMYWYRQDPGQGLRLIYYSQIVNDFQKGDIAEGYSVSREKKESFPLTVTSAQKNPTAFYLCASSIGASGSRETQYFGPGTRLLVL.

Only a few counts were recorded for this clone. The CDR3 region is CASRKGGHEKLFF. The CDR3 DNA is TGTGCCAGCAGAAAAGGAGGGCATGAAAAACTGTTTTTT. The rearrangement uses TRBV28 and TRBJ1-4; D remains ambiguous. The CDR3 has 13 residues. The germline V gene has CDR1 MDHEN and CDR2 SYDVKM. V gave up 6 bases and J gave up 6 bases, with 11 bases separating them.

The chain uses TRBV4-3 and TRBJ2-1; no firm D call. Germline CDR1 and CDR2: LGHNA and YSLEER. CDR3 length: 11 amino acids. Between the trimmed V and J ends, which lost 0 bases and 9 bases, there was a span of 3 bases. CDR3 sequence: CASSQEGEQFF. The CDR3 nucleotides read TGCGCCAGCAGCCAAGAAGGTGAGCAGTTCTTC.

The rearrangement uses TRBV6-4 and TRBJ2-1; TRBD2 agrees at 8 bases. V gave up 5 bases and J gave up 9 bases; unmatched junction bases: 6. CDR1 is MRHNA and CDR2 is SNTAGT in the germline V gene. The CDR3 runs 13 residues. Here the CDR3 reads CASSYIAGSEQFF. CDR3 DNA: TGTGCCAGCAGTTACATAGCGGGATCTGAGCAGTTCTTC.